The source of this TCR beta chain is a study of cytomegalovirus exposure and HLA in healthy donors. Study outcomes and limitations: Highly shared sequence variants in one cluster were likely a sequencing artifact.

This clone has only a few counts. What it recognizes is unknown. Primers included in the PCR were 60 Vbeta and 13 Jbeta primers. Profiling relied on immunoSEQ multiplex PCR, and the TCRdb table lists in-frame clones only, not all of them. Of roughly 190,000 clones listed, 75% to 85% were seen once; the top ten hold 13% to 15%. Germline V gene lookup returns CDR1 LNHDA and CDR2 SQIVND (reference sequence). The V and J ends lost 2 bases and 1 base respectively, with 10 bases between them. This CDR3 is 15 amino acids long. The rearrangement joins TRBV19 to TRBJ2-3; the D gene is possibly TRBD1 (6 bases). The sequence came from a woman aged 30 to 39 in good health and CMV-seropositive. Specimen: PBMCs. CDR3 residues: CASSIRGSRTDTQYF. In DNA, the CDR3 is TGTGCCAGTAGTATAAGGGGGAGTCGCACAGATACGCAGTATTTT.